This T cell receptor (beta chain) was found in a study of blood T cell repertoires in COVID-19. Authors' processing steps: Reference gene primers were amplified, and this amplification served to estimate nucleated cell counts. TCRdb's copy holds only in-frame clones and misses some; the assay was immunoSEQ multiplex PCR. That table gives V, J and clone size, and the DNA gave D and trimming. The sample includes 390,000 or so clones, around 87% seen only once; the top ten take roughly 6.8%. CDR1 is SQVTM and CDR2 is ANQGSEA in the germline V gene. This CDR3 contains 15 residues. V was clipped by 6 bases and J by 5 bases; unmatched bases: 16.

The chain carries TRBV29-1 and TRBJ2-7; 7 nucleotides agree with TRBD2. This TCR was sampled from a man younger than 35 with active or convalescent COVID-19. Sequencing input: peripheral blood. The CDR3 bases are TGCAGCGTCCATACCGGGAGGCGAAGGCAGGACGAGCAGTACTTC. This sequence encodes CSVHTGRRRQDEQYF.